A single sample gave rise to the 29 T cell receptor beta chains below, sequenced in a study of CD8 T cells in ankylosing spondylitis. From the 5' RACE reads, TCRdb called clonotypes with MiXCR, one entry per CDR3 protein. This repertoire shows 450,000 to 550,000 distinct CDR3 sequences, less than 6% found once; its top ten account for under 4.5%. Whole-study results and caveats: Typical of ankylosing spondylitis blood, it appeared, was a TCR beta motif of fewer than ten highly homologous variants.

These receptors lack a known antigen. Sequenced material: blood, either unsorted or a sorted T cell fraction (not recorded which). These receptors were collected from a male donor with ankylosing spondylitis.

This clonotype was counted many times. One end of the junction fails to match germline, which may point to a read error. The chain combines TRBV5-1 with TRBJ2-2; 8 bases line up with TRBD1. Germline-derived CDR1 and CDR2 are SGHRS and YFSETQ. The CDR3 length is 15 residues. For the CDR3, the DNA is TGCGCCAGCAGTTTGGGACAGGAGAACACCGGGGAGCTGTTTTTT. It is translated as CASSLGQENTGELFF.

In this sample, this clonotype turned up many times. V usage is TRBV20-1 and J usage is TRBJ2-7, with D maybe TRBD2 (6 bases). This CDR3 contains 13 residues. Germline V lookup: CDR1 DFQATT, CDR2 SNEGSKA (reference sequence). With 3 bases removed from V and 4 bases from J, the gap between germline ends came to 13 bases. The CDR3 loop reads CSASRTIVYEQYF. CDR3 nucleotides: TGCAGTGCTAGTAGGACTATTGTATACGAGCAGTACTTC.

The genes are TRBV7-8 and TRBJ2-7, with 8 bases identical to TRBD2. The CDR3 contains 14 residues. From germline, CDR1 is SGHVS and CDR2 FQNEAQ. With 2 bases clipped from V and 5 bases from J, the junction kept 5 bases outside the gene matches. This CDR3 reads CASSLKGTSHEQYF. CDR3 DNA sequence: TGTGCCAGCAGCTTAAAGGGGACTAGTCACGAGCAGTACTTC.

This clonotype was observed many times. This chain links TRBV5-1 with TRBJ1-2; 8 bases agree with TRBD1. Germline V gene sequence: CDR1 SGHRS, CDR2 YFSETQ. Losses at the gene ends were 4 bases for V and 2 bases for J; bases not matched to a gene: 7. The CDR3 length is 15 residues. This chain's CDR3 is CASSAWTGKNYGYTF. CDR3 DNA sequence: TGCGCCAGCAGCGCATGGACAGGGAAGAACTATGGCTACACCTTC. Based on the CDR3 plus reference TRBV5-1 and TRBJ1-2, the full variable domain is KAGVTQTPRYLIKTRGQQVTLSCSPISGHRSVSWYQQTPGQGLQFLFEYFSETQRNKGNFPGRFSGRQFSNSRSEMNVSTLELGDSALYLCASSAWTGKNYGYTFGSGTRLTVV.

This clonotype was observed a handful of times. The CDR3 protein is CASSLHVRSPGELFF. The CDR3 DNA sequence: TGTGCCAGCAGCTTACATGTCCGTTCCCCCGGGGAGCTGTTTTTT. V and J are TRBV7-2 and TRBJ2-2, with D uncertain. V was cut by 2 bases and J by 6 bases, with 13 bases left in between. Germline CDR1 reads SGHTA; CDR2 reads FQGNSA. This CDR3 has 15 amino acids.

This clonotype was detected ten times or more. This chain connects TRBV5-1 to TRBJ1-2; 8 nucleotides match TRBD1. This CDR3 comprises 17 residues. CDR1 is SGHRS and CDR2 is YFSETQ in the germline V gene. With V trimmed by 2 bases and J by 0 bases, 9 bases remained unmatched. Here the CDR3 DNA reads TGCGCCAGCAGCTTAGGGACAGGAAGACCAGCTAACTATGGCTACACCTTC. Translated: CASSLGTGRPANYGYTF.

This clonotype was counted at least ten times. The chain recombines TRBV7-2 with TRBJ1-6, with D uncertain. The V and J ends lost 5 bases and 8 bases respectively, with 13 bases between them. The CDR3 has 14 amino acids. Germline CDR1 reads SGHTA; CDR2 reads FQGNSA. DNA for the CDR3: TGTGCCAGCAGCCCCACGGTCTCCTATTCACCCCTCCACTTT. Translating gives CASSPTVSYSPLHF.

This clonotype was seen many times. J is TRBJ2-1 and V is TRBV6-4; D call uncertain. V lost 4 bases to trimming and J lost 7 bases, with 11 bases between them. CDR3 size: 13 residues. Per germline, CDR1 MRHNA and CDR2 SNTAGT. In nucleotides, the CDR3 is TGTGCCAGCAGTGTAGTCGTTGGGAATGAGCAGTTCTTC. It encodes CASSVVVGNEQFF.

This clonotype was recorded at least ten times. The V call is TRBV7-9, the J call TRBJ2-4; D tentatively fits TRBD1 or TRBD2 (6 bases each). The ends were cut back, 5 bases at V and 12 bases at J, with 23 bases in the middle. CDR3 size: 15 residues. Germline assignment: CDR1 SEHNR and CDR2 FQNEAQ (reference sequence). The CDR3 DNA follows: TGTGCCAGCAGCCCTCCTGGGACATTCGGGGAGGATCAGTACTTC. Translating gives CASSPPGTFGEDQYF.

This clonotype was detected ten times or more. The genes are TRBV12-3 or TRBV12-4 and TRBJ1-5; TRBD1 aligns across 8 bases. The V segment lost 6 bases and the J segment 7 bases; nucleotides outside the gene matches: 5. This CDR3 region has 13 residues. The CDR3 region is CASSLPGGQPQHF. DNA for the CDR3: TGTGCCAGCAGCCTCCCAGGGGGCCAGCCCCAGCATTTT.

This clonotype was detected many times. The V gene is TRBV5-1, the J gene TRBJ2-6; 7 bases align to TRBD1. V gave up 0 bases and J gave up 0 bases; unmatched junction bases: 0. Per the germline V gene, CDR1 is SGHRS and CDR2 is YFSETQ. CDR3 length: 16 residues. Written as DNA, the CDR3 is TGCGCCAGCAGCTTGGGGGACAGCTCTGGGGCCAACGTCCTGACTTTC. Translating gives CASSLGDSSGANVLTF.

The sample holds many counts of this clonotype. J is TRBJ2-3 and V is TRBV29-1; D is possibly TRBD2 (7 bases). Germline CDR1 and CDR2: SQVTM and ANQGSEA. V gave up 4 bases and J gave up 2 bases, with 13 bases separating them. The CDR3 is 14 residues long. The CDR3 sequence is CSVVGGGATDTQYF. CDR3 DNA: TGCAGCGTTGTGGGGGGGGGCGCCACAGATACGCAGTATTTT.

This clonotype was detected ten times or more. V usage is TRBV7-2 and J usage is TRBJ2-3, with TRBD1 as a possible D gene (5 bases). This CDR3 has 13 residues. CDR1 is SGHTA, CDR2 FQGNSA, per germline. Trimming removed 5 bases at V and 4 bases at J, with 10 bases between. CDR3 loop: CASSQGSPDTQYF. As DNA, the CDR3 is TGTGCCAGCAGCCAGGGAAGCCCAGATACGCAGTATTTT.

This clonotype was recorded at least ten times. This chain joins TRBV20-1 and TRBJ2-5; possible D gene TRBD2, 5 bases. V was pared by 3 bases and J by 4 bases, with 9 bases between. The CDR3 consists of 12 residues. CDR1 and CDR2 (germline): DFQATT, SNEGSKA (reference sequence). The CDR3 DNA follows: TGCAGTGCTAGGAGGGTGGGAGAGACCCAGTACTTC. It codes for CSARRVGETQYF.

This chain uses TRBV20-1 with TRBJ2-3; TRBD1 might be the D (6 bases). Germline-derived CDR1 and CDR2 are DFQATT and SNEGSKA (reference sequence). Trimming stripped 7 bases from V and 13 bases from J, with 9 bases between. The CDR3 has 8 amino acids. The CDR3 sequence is CSVRTEYF. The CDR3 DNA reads TGCAGTGTAAGGACAGAGTATTTT.

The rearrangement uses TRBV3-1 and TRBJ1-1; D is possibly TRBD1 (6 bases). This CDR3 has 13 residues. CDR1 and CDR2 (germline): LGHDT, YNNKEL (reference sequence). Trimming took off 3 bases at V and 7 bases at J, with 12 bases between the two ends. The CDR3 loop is CASSHLQGFEAFF. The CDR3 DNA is TGTGCCAGCAGCCATCTACAGGGATTTGAAGCTTTCTTT.

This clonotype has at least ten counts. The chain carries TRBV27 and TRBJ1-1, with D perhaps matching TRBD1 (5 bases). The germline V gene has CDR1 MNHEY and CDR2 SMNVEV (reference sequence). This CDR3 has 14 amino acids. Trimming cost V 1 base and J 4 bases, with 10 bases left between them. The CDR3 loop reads CASSLWGEGTEAFF. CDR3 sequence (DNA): TGTGCCAGCAGTTTATGGGGGGAGGGCACTGAAGCTTTCTTT.

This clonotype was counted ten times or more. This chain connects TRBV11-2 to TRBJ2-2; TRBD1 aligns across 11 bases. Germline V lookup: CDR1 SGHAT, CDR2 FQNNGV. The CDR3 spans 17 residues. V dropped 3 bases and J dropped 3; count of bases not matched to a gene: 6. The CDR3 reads CASSLGSGQGDTGELFF. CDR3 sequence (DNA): TGTGCCAGCAGCTTGGGCTCGGGACAGGGGGACACCGGGGAGCTGTTTTTT.

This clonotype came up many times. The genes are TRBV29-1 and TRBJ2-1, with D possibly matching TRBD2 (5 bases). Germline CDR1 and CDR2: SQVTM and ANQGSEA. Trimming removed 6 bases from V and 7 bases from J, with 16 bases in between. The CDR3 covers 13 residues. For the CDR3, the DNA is TGCAGCGTCGAGGGCGTAGGGCGAAATGAGCAGTTCTTC. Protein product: CSVEGVGRNEQFF.

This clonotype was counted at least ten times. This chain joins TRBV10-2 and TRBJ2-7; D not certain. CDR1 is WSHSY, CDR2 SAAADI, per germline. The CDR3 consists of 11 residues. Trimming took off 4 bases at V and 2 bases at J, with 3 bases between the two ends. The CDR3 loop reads CASSAAYEQYF. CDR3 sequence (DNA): TGCGCCAGCAGTGCCGCCTACGAGCAGTACTTC.

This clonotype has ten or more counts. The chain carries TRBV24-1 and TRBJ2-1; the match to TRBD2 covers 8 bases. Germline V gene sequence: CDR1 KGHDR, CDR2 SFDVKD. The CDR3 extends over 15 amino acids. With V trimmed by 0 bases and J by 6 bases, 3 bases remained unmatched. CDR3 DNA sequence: TGTGCCACCAGTGATTTGCGGGGGGGCGGCAATGAGCAGTTCTTC. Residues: CATSDLRGGGNEQFF.

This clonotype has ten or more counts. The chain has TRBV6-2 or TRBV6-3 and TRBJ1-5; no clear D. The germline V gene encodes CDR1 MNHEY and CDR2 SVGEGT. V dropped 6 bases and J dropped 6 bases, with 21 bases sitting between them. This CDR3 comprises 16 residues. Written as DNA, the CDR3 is TGTGCCAGCAGCCACTATCCGATCTACACGGGTCAGCCCCAGCATTTT. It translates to CASSHYPIYTGQPQHF.

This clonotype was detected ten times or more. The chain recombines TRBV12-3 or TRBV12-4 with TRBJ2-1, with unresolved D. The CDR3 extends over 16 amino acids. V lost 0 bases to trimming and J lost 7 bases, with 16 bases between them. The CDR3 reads CASSLAVGYSKNEQFF. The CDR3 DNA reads TGTGCCAGCAGTTTAGCGGTAGGGTATTCGAAAAATGAGCAGTTCTTC.

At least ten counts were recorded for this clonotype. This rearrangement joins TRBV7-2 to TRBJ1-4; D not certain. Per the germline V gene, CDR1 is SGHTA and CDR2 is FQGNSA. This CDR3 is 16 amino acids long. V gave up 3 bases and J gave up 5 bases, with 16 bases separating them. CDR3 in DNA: TGTGCCAGCAGCTTGGTTGCGGGGTTCAACAATGAAAAACTGTTTTTT. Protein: CASSLVAGFNNEKLFF.

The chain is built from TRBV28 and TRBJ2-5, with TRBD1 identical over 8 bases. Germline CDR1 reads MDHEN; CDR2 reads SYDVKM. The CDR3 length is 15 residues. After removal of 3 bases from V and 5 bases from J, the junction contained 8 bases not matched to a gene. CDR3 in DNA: TGTGCCAGCAGTTTGGGCAGGGGGCTCGGGGAGACCCAGTACTTC. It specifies CASSLGRGLGETQYF.

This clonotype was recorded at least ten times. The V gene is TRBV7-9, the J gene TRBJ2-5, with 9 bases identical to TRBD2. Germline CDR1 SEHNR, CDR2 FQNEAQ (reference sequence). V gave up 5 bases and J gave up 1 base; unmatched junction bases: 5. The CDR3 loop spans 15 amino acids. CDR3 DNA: TGTGCCAGCAGCCAAATAGCGGGGGCCCAAGAGACCCAGTACTTC. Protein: CASSQIAGAQETQYF. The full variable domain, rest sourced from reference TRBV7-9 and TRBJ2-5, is DTGVSQNPRHKITKRGQNVTFRCDPISEHNRLYWYRQTLGQGPEFLTYFQNEAQLEKSRLLSDRFSAERPKGSFSTLEIQRTEQGDSAMYLCASSQIAGAQETQYFGPGTRLLVL.

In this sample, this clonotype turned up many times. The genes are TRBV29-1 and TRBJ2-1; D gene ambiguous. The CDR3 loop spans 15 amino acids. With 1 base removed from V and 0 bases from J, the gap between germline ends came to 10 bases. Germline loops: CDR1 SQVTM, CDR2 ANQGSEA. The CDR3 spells CSVEGGRSSYNEQFF. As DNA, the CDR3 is TGCAGCGTTGAAGGCGGTCGCTCCTCCTACAATGAGCAGTTCTTC.

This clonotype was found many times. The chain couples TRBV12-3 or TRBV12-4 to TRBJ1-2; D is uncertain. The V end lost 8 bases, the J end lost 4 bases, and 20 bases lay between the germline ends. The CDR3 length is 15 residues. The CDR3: CASVISPVFLYGYTF. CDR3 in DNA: TGTGCCAGCGTAATCTCCCCAGTGTTCCTCTATGGCTACACCTTC.

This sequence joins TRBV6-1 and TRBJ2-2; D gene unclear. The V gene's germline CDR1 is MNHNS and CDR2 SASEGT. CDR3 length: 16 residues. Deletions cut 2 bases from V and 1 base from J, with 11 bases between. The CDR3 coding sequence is TGTGCCAGCAGTGAATACCGTGGATTGAACACCGGGGAGCTGTTTTTT. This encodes CASSEYRGLNTGELFF.